This T cell receptor beta chain was recovered during a study of molecular identifiers for immune sequencing clone quantification. Overall study results and limits: It was shown that clones above 20 RNA copies held over 99% of effector molecules, but under 1% in naive cells.

Preparation of the bulk TCR libraries relied on previously described methods and listed TCR primers. TCRdb called the PCR reads again in MiXCR, with one record for every CDR3 protein. The sample has some 66,000 distinct CDR3 sequences, about 19% seen once. CDR3 length: 14 amino acids. Germline CDR1 MGHRA, CDR2 YSYEKL. Sorted naive CD8 T cells were those defined as CD8+CD4-CCR7+CD45RA+. Remarks on this clonotype: The antigen remains unidentified. A read error may be the cause here, since a much bigger clone is one base away.

The sequence derives from a human donor in good health. Some libraries in this study had Jurkat cell RNA spiked in. The rearrangement uses TRBV4-1 and TRBJ2-7; D is undetermined. Sequenced sample: naive CD8+ T cells from blood, with Jurkat cell RNA spiked in. As to subset: FACS-sorted CD8+CD4-CCR7+CD45RA+ naive T cells. CDR3 protein: CASSQGYNQYEQCF. The CDR3 nucleotides are TGCGCCAGCAGCCAAGGGTACAATCAATACGAGCAGTGCTTC.